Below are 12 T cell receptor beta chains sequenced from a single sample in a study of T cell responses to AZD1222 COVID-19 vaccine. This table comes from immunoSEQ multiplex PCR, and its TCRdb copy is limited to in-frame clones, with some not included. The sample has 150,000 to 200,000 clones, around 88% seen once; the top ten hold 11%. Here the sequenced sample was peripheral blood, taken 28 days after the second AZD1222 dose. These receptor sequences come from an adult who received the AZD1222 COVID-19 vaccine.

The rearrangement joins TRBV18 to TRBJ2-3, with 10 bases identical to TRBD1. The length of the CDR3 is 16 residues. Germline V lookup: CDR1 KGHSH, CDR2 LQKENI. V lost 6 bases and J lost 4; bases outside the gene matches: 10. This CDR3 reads CASSLTGTGAADTQYF. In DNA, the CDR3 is TGTGCCAGCTCCCTCACCGGGACAGGGGCGGCAGATACGCAGTATTTT.

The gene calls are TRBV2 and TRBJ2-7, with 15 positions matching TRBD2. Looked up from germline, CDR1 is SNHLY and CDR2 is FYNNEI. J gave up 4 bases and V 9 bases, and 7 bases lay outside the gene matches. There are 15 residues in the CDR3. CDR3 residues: CASSRTSGGGYEQYF. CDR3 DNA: TGTGCCAGTTCTCGGACTAGCGGGGGGGGATACGAGCAGTACTTC.

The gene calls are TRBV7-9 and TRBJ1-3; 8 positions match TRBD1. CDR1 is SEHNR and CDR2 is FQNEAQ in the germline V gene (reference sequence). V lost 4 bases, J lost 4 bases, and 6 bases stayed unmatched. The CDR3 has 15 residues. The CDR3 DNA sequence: TGTGCCAGCAGCTCCGACAGGGGATCAGGAAACACCATATATTTT. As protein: CASSSDRGSGNTIYF.

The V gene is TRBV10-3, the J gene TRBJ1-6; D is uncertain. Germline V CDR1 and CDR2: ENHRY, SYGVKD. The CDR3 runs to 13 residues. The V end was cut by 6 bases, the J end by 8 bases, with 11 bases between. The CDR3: CAISDGLHSPLHF. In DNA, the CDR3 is TGTGCCATCAGCGACGGACTGCATTCACCCCTCCACTTT.

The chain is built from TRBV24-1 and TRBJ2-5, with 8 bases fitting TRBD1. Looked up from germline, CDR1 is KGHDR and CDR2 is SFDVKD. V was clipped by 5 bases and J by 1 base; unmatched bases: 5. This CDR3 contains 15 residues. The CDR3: CATSARGTGQETQYF. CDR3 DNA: TGTGCCACCAGTGCCCGGGGGACAGGCCAAGAGACCCAGTACTTC.

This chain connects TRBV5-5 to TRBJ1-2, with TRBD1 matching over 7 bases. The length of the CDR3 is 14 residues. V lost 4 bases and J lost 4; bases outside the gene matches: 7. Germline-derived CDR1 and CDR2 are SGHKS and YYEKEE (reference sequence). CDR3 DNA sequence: TGTGCCAGCAGCCCGCAGGGGGGCGGCTATGGCTACACCTTC. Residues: CASSPQGGGYGYTF.

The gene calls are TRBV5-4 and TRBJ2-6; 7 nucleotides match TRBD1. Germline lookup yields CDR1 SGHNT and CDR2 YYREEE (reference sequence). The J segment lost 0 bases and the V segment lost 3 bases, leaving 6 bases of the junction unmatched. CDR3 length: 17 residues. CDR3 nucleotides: TGTGCCAGCAGCTCCCGACAGGGATCCTCTGGGGCCAACGTCCTGACTTTC. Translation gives CASSSRQGSSGANVLTF.

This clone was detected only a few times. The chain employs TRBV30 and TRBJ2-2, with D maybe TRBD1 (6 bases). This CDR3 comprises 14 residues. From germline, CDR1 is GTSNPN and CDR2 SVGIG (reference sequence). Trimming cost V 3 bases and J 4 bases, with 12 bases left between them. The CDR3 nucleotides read TGTGCCTGGAGAATAGGGGGTTTCACCGGGGAGCTGTTTTTT. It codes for CAWRIGGFTGELFF.

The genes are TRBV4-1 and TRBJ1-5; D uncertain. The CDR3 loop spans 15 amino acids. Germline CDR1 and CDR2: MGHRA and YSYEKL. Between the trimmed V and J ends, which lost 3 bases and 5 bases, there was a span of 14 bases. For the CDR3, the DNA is TGCGCCAGCAGCCACGACGGATCGGGCGATCAGCCCCAGCATTTT. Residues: CASSHDGSGDQPQHF.

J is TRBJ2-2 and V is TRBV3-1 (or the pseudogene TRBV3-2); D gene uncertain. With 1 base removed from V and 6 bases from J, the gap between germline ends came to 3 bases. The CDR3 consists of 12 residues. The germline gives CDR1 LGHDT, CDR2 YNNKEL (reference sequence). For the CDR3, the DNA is TGTGCCAGCAGCCAAGGTTCCGGGGAGCTGTTTTTT. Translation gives CASSQGSGELFF.

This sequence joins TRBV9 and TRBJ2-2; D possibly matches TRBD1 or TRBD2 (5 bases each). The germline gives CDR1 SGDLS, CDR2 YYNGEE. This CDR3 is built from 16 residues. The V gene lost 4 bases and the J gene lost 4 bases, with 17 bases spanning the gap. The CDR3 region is CASSFSGTALTGELFF. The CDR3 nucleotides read TGTGCCAGCAGCTTCTCCGGGACGGCTCTCACCGGGGAGCTGTTTTTT.

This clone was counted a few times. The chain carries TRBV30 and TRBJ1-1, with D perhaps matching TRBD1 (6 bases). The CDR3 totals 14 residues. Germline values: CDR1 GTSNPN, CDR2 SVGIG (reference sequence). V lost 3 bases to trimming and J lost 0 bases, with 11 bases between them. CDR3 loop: CAWRGHRVNTEAFF. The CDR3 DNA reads TGTGCCTGGAGAGGGCACAGGGTGAACACTGAAGCTTTCTTT.